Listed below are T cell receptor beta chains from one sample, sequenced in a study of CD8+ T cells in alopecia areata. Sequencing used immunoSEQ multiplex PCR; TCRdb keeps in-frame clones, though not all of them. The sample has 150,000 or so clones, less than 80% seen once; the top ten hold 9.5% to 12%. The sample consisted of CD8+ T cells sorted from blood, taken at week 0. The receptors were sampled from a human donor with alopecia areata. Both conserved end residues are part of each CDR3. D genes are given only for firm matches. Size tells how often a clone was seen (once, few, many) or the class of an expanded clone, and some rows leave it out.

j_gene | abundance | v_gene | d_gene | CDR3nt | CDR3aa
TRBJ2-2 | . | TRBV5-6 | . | TGTGCCAGCAGCTTATCTGCAGGGATCACCGGGGAGCTGTTTTTT | CASSLSAGITGELFF
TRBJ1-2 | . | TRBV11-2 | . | TGTGCCAGCAGCTCCGGGGGCCGCGGCTACACCTTC | CASSSGGRGYTF
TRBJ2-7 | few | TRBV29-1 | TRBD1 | TGCAGCGTTGAAGAGGGACAGGGCTACGAGCAGTACTTC | CSVEEGQGYEQYF
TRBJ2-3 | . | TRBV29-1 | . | TGCAGCGTTGGACTTTCGGATACGCAGTATTTT | CSVGLSDTQYF
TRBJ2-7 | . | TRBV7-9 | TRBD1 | TGTGCCAGCAGCCGGCGGGACAGGAGGAGCGAGCAGTACTTC | CASSRRDRRSEQYF
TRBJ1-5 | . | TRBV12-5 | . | TGTGCTAGTGGGGACAGAAATCAGCCCCAGCATTTT | CASGDRNQPQHF
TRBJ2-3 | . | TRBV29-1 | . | TGCAGCGTTGACGGGCAGGGCCCGAAAAGCACAGATACGCAGTATTTT | CSVDGQGPKSTDTQYF
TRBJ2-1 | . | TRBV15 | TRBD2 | TGTGCCACCAGCAGGGGAGTAGCGGGCTCCTACAATGAGCAGTTCTTC | CATSRGVAGSYNEQFF
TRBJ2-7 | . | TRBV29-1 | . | TGCAGCGTTGAAGATAGGGGTACAGGTCCTGCCTACGAGCAGTACTTC | CSVEDRGTGPAYEQYF
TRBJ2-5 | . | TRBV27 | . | TGTGCCAGCAGTTTATGGCCAGGCCAAGAGACCCAGTACTTC | CASSLWPGQETQYF
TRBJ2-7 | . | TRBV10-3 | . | TGTGCCATCCAAAATCACTACGAGCAGTACTTC | CAIQNHYEQYF
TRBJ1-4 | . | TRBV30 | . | TGTGCCTGGAGCTCGGACCCATCAGGGGAAAAACTGTTTTTT | CAWSSDPSGEKLFF